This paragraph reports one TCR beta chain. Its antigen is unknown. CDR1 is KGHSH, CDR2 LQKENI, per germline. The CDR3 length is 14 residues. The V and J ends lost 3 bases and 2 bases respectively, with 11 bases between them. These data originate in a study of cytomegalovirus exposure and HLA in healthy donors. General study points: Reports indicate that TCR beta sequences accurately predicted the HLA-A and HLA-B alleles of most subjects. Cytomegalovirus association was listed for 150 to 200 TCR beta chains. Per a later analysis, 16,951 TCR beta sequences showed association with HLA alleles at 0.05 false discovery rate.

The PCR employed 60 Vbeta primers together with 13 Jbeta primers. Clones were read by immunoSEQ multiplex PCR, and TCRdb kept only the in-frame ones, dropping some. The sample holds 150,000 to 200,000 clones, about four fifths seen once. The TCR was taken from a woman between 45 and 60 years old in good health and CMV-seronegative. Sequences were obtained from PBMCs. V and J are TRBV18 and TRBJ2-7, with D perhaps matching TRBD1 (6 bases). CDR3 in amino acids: CASSPTRGPYEQYF. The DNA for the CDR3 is TGTGCCAGCTCACCCACCAGGGGACCCTACGAGCAGTACTTC.